Below are 31 T cell receptor beta chains sequenced from a single sample in a study of T cells after yellow fever vaccination. A single record per CDR3 protein comes from TCRdb applying MiXCR to the 5' RACE reads. This sample yields 25,000 or so distinct CDR3 sequences, of which 4% to 5% are seen a single time; approximately 40% belongs to the top ten. The source material was PBMCs, either bulk or a sorted T-cell subset (CD4+, CD8+, memory, or dextramer-sorted; not recorded which), sampled on the day of the yellow fever booster vaccination. All receptors derive from a young man who received the YFV17D yellow fever vaccine.

This clonotype has at least ten counts. V and J are TRBV20-1 and TRBJ1-1, with D perhaps matching TRBD1 (5 bases). Trimming took 0 bases from V and 1 from J, leaving 9 bases between them. The CDR3 totals 14 residues. The germline V gene encodes CDR1 DFQATT and CDR2 SNEGSKA (reference sequence). CDR3 protein: CSARDRQQNTEAFF. CDR3 bases: TGCAGTGCTAGAGATCGACAGCAGAACACTGAAGCTTTCTTT.

This clonotype came up many times. V usage is TRBV20-1 and J usage is TRBJ2-1; the match to TRBD2 covers 9 bases. In germline, CDR1 is DFQATT, CDR2 SNEGSKA (reference sequence). The V and J ends lost 5 bases and 3 bases, in that order; junction bases with no gene match: 11. The length of the CDR3 is 16 residues. The CDR3 bases are TGCAGTGCTGAGTCTAGCGGGGCGATCTACTACAATGAGCAGTTCTTC. Protein product: CSAESSGAIYYNEQFF.

The chain combines TRBV4-1 with TRBJ1-2; D may be TRBD1 (5 bases). Germline V CDR1 and CDR2: MGHRA, YSYEKL. V lost 1 base to trimming and J lost 6 bases, with 15 bases between them. This CDR3 contains 15 residues. DNA of the CDR3: TGCGCCAGCAGCCAAGTCGGTGCCAAGGGACATGGCTACACCTTC. Protein sequence: CASSQVGAKGHGYTF.

This clonotype was seen repeatedly, ten times or more. V and J are TRBV20-1 and TRBJ2-5, with 8 bases matching TRBD2. The CDR3 sequence is 14 residues long. The J segment lost 4 bases and the V segment lost 6 bases, leaving 10 bases of the junction unmatched. CDR1 is DFQATT and CDR2 is SNEGSKA in the germline V gene (reference sequence). CDR3 bases: TGCAGTGCGGCGGGGGGATATTTGCGAGAGACCCAGTACTTC. Its protein product is CSAAGGYLRETQYF.

As concerns this clonotype: This may be a read error: a much more frequent sequence differs by one nucleotide. The genes are TRBV28 and TRBJ2-3, with unresolved D. Trimming stripped 2 bases from V and 6 bases from J, with 9 bases between. The germline CDR1 and CDR2 sequences are MDHEN and SYDVKM. This CDR3 is built from 13 residues. CDR3 amino acids: CASSLREYDTQYF. The DNA of the CDR3 is TGTGCCAGCAGTTTACGAGAGTATGATACGCAGTATTTT.

CDR3 DNA: TGTGCCAGCAGCCGGGGGCAAAGGGCCCAAGAGACCCAGTACTTC. Protein: CASSRGQRAQETQYF. The gene calls are TRBV3-1 and TRBJ2-5, with a possible D match to TRBD1 (6 bases). The CDR3 loop spans 15 amino acids. V was cut by 4 bases and J by 1 base, with 13 bases left in between. Germline V CDR1 and CDR2: LGHDT, YNNKEL (reference sequence).

This clonotype was picked up many times. The chain joins TRBV9 to TRBJ1-1; a weak D match, TRBD1 (5 bases). Germline loops: CDR1 SGDLS, CDR2 YYNGEE. Trimming removed 2 bases from V and 1 base from J, with 9 bases in between. This CDR3 is built from 14 residues. The CDR3 reads CASSVQGTNTEAFF. For the CDR3, the DNA is TGTGCCAGCAGCGTGCAGGGTACGAACACTGAAGCTTTCTTT.

This clonotype was detected ten times or more. The chain links TRBV18 to TRBJ1-6, with D unclear. Trimming stripped 6 bases from V and 7 bases from J, with 13 bases between. The CDR3 is 14 amino acids. Germline CDR1 reads KGHSH; CDR2 reads LQKENI. The CDR3, as DNA: TGTGCCAGCTCGAGTGCGTCTACCAATTCACCCCTCCACTTT. Amino acids: CASSSASTNSPLHF. Full variable domain (remainder filled in from reference TRBV18 and TRBJ1-6): NAGVMQNPRHLVRRRGQEARLRCSPMKGHSHVYWYRQLPEEGLKFMVYLQKENIIDESGMPKERFSAEFPKEGPSILRIQQVVRGDSAAYFCASSSASTNSPLHFGNGTRLTVT.

The gene calls are TRBV4-3 and TRBJ2-5; 7 bases fit TRBD1. Trimming cost V 4 bases and J 6 bases; bases outside gene matches: 8. Germline values: CDR1 LGHNA, CDR2 YSLEER. This CDR3 is built from 14 residues. CDR3 loop: CASSPRQGVKTQYF. The DNA for the CDR3 is TGCGCCAGCAGCCCCCGACAGGGAGTAAAGACCCAGTACTTC.

A remark on this clonotype: A clone one base away is much larger, so this may be a read error. As DNA, the CDR3 is TGTGCCGTCAGTGGGGGGGGACACCAACTGGTCGGCTACACCTTC. Protein sequence: CAVSGGGHQLVGYTF. The V gene is TRBV10-3, the J gene TRBJ1-2, with TRBD1 as a possible D gene (6 bases). This CDR3 has 15 residues. The germline V gene has CDR1 ENHRY and CDR2 SYGVKD.

This clonotype was counted ten times or more. The rearrangement joins TRBV20-1 to TRBJ2-1; 8 nucleotides match TRBD2. This CDR3 has 15 residues. Trimming took 0 bases from V and 5 from J; bases not matched to a gene: 6. Germline CDR1 is DFQATT and CDR2 is SNEGSKA (reference sequence). Here the CDR3 reads CSARETGGRDNEQFF. The CDR3 coding sequence is TGCAGTGCTAGAGAGACGGGGGGGAGGGACAATGAGCAGTTCTTC.

The rearrangement links TRBV23-1 to TRBJ2-1; TRBD2 agrees at 9 bases. TRBV23-1 is known as an ORF, though its function is uncertain. The trim removed 2 bases at V and 1 base at J, leaving 3 bases unmatched. The CDR3 length is 16 residues. As DNA, the CDR3 is TGCGCCAGCAGTCAAACCCTAGCGGGGTCCTACAATGAGCAGTTCTTC. Encoded protein: CASSQTLAGSYNEQFF.

This clonotype was seen a handful of times. The V gene is TRBV20-1, the J gene TRBJ2-7; 7 nucleotides align to TRBD1. This CDR3 spans 11 amino acids. Trimming took 6 bases from V and 5 from J; bases not matched to a gene: 4. Germline assignment: CDR1 DFQATT and CDR2 SNEGSKA (reference sequence). DNA for the CDR3: TGCAGTGCGAATACAGGGGACGAGCAGTACTTC. Translation: CSANTGDEQYF.

In this sample, this clonotype turned up many times. The J gene is TRBJ2-2, the V gene TRBV10-3; D is possibly TRBD2 (6 bases). Trimming left V 9 bases short and J 1 base short, with 12 bases between. Germline V gives CDR1 ENHRY, CDR2 SYGVKD. The length of the CDR3 is 14 residues. The CDR3: CAMSGSQNTGELFF. The CDR3 DNA sequence: TGTGCCATGTCCGGGAGCCAGAACACCGGGGAGCTGTTTTTT.

This clonotype was counted only a few times. The chain couples TRBV11-3 to TRBJ2-3; perhaps TRBD2 as D (6 bases). Trimming removed 4 bases from V and 1 base from J, with 12 bases in between. This CDR3 contains 15 residues. Germline CDR1 is SGHNT and CDR2 is YENEEA. CDR3 in amino acids: CASSYAGGGTDTQYF. In nucleotides, the CDR3 is TGTGCCAGCAGCTATGCCGGCGGGGGCACAGATACGCAGTATTTT.

This clonotype has ten or more counts. V is TRBV29-1 and J is TRBJ1-1; possible D gene TRBD1, 6 bases. CDR3 length: 13 residues. V was trimmed by 6 bases and J by 0 bases, leaving 11 bases between them. Germline CDR1 and CDR2: SQVTM and ANQGSEA. This CDR3 is CSVQGQLNTEAFF. In DNA, the CDR3 is TGCAGCGTCCAAGGACAGTTGAACACTGAAGCTTTCTTT.

This clonotype was picked up a small number of times. This chain connects TRBV6-2 or TRBV6-3 to TRBJ1-2; weak D call: TRBD1 (6 bases). The CDR3 covers 13 residues. Germline assignment: CDR1 MNHEY and CDR2 SVGEGT. V lost 8 bases and J lost 7, with 17 bases in between. CDR3 coding DNA: TGTGCCAGCGCTACAGGGTTAAGGAGTGGCTACACCTTC. As protein: CASATGLRSGYTF.

The table lists this clonotype with many counts. The chain links TRBV7-8 to TRBJ2-5; 9 bases fit TRBD1. The CDR3 is made up of 16 amino acids. Germline lookup yields CDR1 SGHVS and CDR2 FQNEAQ. With 5 bases clipped from V and 5 bases from J, the junction kept 12 bases outside the gene matches. CDR3 region: CASSPGSYRGPETQYF. The CDR3 DNA follows: TGTGCCAGCAGCCCCGGATCCTACAGGGGGCCGGAGACCCAGTACTTC. The complete variable domain, with remaining parts taken from reference TRBV7-8 and TRBJ2-5, reads GAGVSQSPRYKVAKRGQDVALRCDPISGHVSLFWYQQALGQGPEFLTYFQNEAQLDKSGLPSDRFFAERPEGSVSTLKIQRTQQEDSAVYLCASSPGSYRGPETQYFGPGTRLLVL.

This clonotype was picked up many times. The rearrangement joins TRBV7-2 to TRBJ2-5; D call uncertain. The CDR3 has 16 amino acids. CDR1 is SGHTA, CDR2 FQGNSA, per germline. V was pared by 0 bases and J by 0 bases, with 11 bases between. The CDR3 is CASSLAHSLYQETQYF. CDR3 nucleotides: TGTGCCAGCAGCTTAGCCCACTCCCTGTACCAAGAGACCCAGTACTTC.

Comment on this clonotype: Just one base apart from a much larger clone, this may be a read error. V and J are TRBV20-1 and TRBJ1-2, with 10 bases aligning to TRBD1. The length of the CDR3 is 14 residues. The trim removed 3 bases at V and 3 bases at J, leaving 4 bases unmatched. Germline V lookup: CDR1 DFQATT, CDR2 SNEGSKA (reference sequence). Here the CDR3 DNA reads TGCAGTGCTAGTGAGACAGGGGGCTACTATGGCTACACCTTC. Its protein product is CSASETGGYYGYTF.

This clonotype was counted only a few times. The CDR3 loop is CASSIKGTGLYQPQHF. The DNA for the CDR3 is TGTGCCAGTAGTATTAAAGGGACAGGTTTGTATCAGCCCCAGCATTTT. The chain employs TRBV19 and TRBJ1-5; 8 bases are a match to TRBD1. CDR1 LNHDA and CDR2 SQIVND come from the germline V gene (reference sequence). This CDR3 is 16 amino acids long. After removal of 3 bases from V and 5 bases from J, the junction contained 9 bases not matched to a gene.

This clonotype has at least ten counts. The rearrangement uses TRBV29-1 and TRBJ1-1, with 9 bases identical to TRBD1. The CDR3 contains 12 residues. V shed 1 base, J shed 8 bases, and the junction held 2 bases outside the gene matches. The V gene's germline CDR1 is SQVTM and CDR2 ANQGSEA. The CDR3 nucleotides are TGCAGCGTTGAAGTAGGGACAGGGGAAGCTTTCTTT. Encoded protein: CSVEVGTGEAFF.

This clonotype was seen ten or more times. One junction end does not reproduce the germline sequence, and a read error may be involved. The chain recombines TRBV2 with TRBJ2-3; D possibly corresponds to TRBD1 (6 bases). Germline V gene data show CDR1 as SNHLY and CDR2 as FYNNEI. The CDR3 is 13 amino acids. The CDR3 sequence is CASREGQTDTQYF. The CDR3 nucleotides read TGTGCCAGCAGGGAAGGACAGACAGATACGCAGTATTTT.

The rearrangement uses TRBV5-4 and TRBJ2-5; 10 bases map to TRBD2. Germline CDR1 and CDR2: SGHNT and YYREEE (reference sequence). The J segment lost 2 bases and the V segment lost 2 bases, leaving 3 bases of the junction unmatched. The CDR3 is made up of 15 amino acids. CDR3 region: CASSFLAGGQETQYF. DNA of the CDR3: TGTGCCAGCAGCTTTTTAGCGGGGGGACAAGAGACCCAGTACTTC.

This clonotype was seen at least ten times. The chain is built from TRBV7-9 and TRBJ1-1, with D maybe TRBD1 (6 bases). Trimming left V 1 base short and J 6 bases short, with 15 bases between. The V gene's germline CDR1 is SEHNR and CDR2 FQNEAQ (reference sequence). The CDR3 totals 15 residues. CDR3: CASSLEGSGESEAFF. The CDR3, as DNA: TGTGCCAGCAGCTTAGAGGGTTCAGGGGAGTCTGAAGCTTTCTTT. Complete variable domain (other parts from reference TRBV7-9 and TRBJ1-1): DTGVSQNPRHKITKRGQNVTFRCDPISEHNRLYWYRQTLGQGPEFLTYFQNEAQLEKSRLLSDRFSAERPKGSFSTLEIQRTEQGDSAMYLCASSLEGSGESEAFFGQGTRLTVV.

The rearrangement uses TRBV9 and TRBJ2-7; D is possibly TRBD2 (5 bases). Germline values: CDR1 SGDLS, CDR2 YYNGEE. V was cut by 0 bases and J by 4 bases, with 17 bases left in between. The CDR3 has 16 amino acids. The chain's CDR3 is CASSVAPSDFAYEQYF. The CDR3, as DNA: TGTGCCAGCAGCGTAGCGCCCTCGGACTTCGCATACGAGCAGTACTTC.

This clonotype was counted between two and nine times. The J gene is TRBJ2-3, the V gene TRBV19; the D gene is possibly TRBD2 (5 bases). The CDR3 loop spans 13 amino acids. Trimming shortened V by 5 bases and J by 6 bases, and 12 bases separated the two germline ends. Germline V gene sequence: CDR1 LNHDA, CDR2 SQIVND (reference sequence). CDR3 sequence: CASSLREGDTQYF. Written as DNA, the CDR3 is TGTGCCAGTAGTCTTAGAGAGGGCGATACGCAGTATTTT. Together with reference TRBV19 and TRBJ2-3, the CDR3 gives the full variable domain: DGGITQSPKYLFRKEGQNVTLSCEQNLNHDAMYWYRQDPGQGLRLIYYSQIVNDFQKGDIAEGYSVSREKKESFPLTVTSAQKNPTAFYLCASSLREGDTQYFGPGTRLTVL.

This clonotype was seen at least ten times. The chain links TRBV5-1 to TRBJ1-4, with D perhaps matching TRBD1 (6 bases). V shed 5 bases and J shed 7 bases, with 12 bases lying between them. Germline V lookup: CDR1 SGHRS, CDR2 YFSETQ. The CDR3 runs 13 residues. The CDR3 coding sequence is TGCGCCAGCAGTAACAGGGAGGGTGAAAAACTGTTTTTT. This codes for CASSNREGEKLFF.

This clonotype occurred many times. This rearrangement joins TRBV4-1 to TRBJ1-6; 8 nucleotides match TRBD1. The J segment lost 10 bases and the V segment lost 0 bases, leaving 8 bases of the junction unmatched. There are 16 residues in the CDR3. In germline, CDR1 is MGHRA, CDR2 YSYEKL. The CDR3 reads CASSQDPPGGHSPLHF. The CDR3 region has the DNA TGCGCCAGCAGCCAAGATCCCCCAGGGGGCCACTCACCCCTCCACTTT.

This clonotype was counted many times. The J gene is TRBJ2-1, the V gene TRBV20-1; TRBD2 agrees at 11 bases. Germline V gives CDR1 DFQATT, CDR2 SNEGSKA (reference sequence). CDR3 length: 16 residues. Trimming removed 5 bases from V and 1 base from J; junction bases left unmatched: 7. The CDR3: CSASRLAGLSYNEQFF. The CDR3 nucleotides read TGCAGTGCTTCGCGACTAGCGGGGTTATCCTACAATGAGCAGTTCTTC.

The rearrangement links TRBV7-3 to TRBJ2-5; D uncertain. The CDR3 contains 16 residues. Trimming shortened V by 0 bases and J by 3 bases, and 14 bases separated the two germline ends. CDR1 is SGHTA, CDR2 FQGTGA, per germline. CDR3 nucleotide sequence: TGTGCCAGCAGCTTAACGGGCTTCACCCCGGAAGAGACCCAGTACTTC. Residues: CASSLTGFTPEETQYF.